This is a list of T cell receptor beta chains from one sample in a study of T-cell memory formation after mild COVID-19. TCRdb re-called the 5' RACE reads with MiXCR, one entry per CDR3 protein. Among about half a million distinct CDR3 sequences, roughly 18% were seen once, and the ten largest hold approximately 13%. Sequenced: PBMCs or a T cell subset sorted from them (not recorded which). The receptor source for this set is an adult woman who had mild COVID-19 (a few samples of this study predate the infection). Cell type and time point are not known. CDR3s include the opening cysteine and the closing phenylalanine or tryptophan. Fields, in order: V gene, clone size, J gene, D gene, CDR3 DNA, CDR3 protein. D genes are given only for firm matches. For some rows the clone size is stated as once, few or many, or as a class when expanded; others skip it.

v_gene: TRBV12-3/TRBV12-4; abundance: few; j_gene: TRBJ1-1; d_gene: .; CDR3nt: TGTGCCAGCAGTTTCCTTGACAGTGAAAACACTGAAGCTTTCTTT; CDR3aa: CASSFLDSENTEAFF
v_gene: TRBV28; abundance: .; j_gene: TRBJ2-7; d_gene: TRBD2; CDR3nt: TGTGCCAGCCGACTAGCTTCCGAGCAGTACTTC; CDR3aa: CASRLASEQYF
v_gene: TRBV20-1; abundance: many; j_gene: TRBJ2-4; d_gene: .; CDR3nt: TGCAGTGCTCTAGCCAAAAACATTCAGTACTTC; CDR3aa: CSALAKNIQYF
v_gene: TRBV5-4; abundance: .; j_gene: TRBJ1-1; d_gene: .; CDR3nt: TGTGCCAGCAGCTCCTCCCGGGGGTTTCCGGGACGAATGAACACTGAAGCTTTCTTT; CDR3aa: CASSSSRGFPGRMNTEAFF
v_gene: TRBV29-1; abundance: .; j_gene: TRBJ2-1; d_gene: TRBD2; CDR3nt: TGCAGTGTTAGGGCGAGGGCGGGAGGGCCCTCGAATGAGCAGTTCTTC; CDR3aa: CSVRARAGGPSNEQFF
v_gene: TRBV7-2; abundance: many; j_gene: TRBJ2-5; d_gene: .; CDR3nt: TGTGCCAGCAGCTTGAAGGGGGGCCGGTGGGAGACCCAGTACTTC; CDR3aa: CASSLKGGRWETQYF
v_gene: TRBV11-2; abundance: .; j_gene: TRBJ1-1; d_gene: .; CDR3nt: TGTGCCAGCAGCCCCCGGCACAGGGCGGTCACTGAAGCTTTCTTT; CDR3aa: CASSPRHRAVTEAFF
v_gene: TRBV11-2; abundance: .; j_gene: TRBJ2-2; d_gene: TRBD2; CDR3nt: TGTGCCAGCAGCGCAAAGTTAGCGGGGTGGACGACCGGGGAGCTGTTTTTT; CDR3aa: CASSAKLAGWTTGELFF
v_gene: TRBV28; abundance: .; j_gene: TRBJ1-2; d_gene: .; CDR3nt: TGTGCCAGCAGTTTTCGCGGGGGACATGGCTACACCTTC; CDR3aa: CASSFRGGHGYTF
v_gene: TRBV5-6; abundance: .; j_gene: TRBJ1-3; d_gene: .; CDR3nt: TGTGCCAGCAACTTCGCTGCCCAGGCGAAGCGGGACACCATATATTTT; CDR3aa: CASNFAAQAKRDTIYF
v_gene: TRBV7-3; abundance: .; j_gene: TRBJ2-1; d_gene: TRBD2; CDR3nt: TGTGCCAGCAGCCCCACCGCGGACGGGAGGAAGCGATCCTACAATGAGCAGTTCTTC; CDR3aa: CASSPTADGRKRSYNEQFF
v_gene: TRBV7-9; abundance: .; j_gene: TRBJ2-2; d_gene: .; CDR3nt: TGTGCCAGCAGTTTAATTCAGAGGGAGCTGTTTTTT; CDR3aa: CASSLIQRELFF
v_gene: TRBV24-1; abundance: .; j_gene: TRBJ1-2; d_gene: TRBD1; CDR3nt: TGTGCCACCAGTGAACCAGGACAGGGAAACTATGGCTACACCTTC; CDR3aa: CATSEPGQGNYGYTF
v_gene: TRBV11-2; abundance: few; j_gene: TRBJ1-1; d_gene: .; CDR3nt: TGTGCCAGCAGCTTAGTCCCAGGGCCGGTCGCTGAAGCTTTCTTT; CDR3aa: CASSLVPGPVAEAFF
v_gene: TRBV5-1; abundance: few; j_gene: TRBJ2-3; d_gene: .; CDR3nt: TGCGCCAGCACCCCCGATAGCGGCACAGATACGCAGTATTTT; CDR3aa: CASTPDSGTDTQYF
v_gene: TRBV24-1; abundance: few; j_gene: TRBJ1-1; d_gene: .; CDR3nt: TGTGCCACCAGGCAGGGTCTTGGTTGGGACACTGAAGCTTTCTTT; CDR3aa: CATRQGLGWDTEAFF
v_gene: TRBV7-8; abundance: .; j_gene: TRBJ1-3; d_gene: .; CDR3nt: TGTGCCAGCAGCTTAGTAATGGGAGCTGGAAACACCATATATTTT; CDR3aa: CASSLVMGAGNTIYF
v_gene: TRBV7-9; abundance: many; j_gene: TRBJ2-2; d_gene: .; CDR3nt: TGTGCCAGCAGCTCCCGACGGGGATCGAACACCGGGGAGCTGTTTTTT; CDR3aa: CASSSRRGSNTGELFF
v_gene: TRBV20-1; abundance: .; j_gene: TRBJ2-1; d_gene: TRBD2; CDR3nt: TGCAGTGCTAGAGATGGGCTAGCGGGAGGGAATGAGCAGTTCTTC; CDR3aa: CSARDGLAGGNEQFF
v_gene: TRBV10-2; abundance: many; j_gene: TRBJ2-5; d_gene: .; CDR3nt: TGCGCCAGCAGTGAACAGAAGGGGGAGACCCAGTACTTC; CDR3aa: CASSEQKGETQYF
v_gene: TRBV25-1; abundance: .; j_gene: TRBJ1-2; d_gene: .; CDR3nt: TGTGCCAGCAGTGATATAGGGGACCTGATCAATGGCTACACCTTC; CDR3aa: CASSDIGDLINGYTF
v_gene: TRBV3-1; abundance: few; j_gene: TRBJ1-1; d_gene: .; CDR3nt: TGTGCCAGCAGCCAGTTGCAGGGCGCGGCTGAAGCTTTCTTT; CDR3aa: CASSQLQGAAEAFF
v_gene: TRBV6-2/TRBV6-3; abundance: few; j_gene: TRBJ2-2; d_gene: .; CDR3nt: TGTGCCACCACGAGGTTTAACACCGGGGAGCTGTTTTTT; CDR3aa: CATTRFNTGELFF
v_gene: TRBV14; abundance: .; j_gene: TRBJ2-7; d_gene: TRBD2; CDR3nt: TGTGCCAGCAGCCAAGATCTGACTAGCGGGAGGCCCCTCTACTTC; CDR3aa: CASSQDLTSGRPLYF
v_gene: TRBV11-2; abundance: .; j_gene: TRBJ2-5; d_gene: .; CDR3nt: TGTGCCAGCAGCATGGGACTGGACCAAGAGACCCAGTACTTC; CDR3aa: CASSMGLDQETQYF
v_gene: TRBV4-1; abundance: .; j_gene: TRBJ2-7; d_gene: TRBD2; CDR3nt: TGCGCCAGCAGCCAGCTTACTAGCGGGACCTACGAGCAGTACTTC; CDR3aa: CASSQLTSGTYEQYF
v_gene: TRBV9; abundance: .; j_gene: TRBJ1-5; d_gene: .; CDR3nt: TGTGCCAGCAGCGCTAGAGGGGACGAGAGGGGTCAGCCCCAGCATTTT; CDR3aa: CASSARGDERGQPQHF
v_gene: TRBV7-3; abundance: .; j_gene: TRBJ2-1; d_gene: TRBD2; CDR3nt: TGTGCCAGCAGCCTAAAGAGCGGGAGACTTTCCTACAATGAGCAGTTCTTC; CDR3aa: CASSLKSGRLSYNEQFF
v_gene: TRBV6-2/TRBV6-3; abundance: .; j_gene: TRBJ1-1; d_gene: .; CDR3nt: TGTGCCAGCTGGGGGTTAGAAGCTTTCTTT; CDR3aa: CASWGLEAFF
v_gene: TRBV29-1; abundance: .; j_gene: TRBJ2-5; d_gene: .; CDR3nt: TGCAGCGTTGGGGGTAGGGCAGCTCTCCCCCGGGAGACCCAGTACTTC; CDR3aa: CSVGGRAALPRETQYF
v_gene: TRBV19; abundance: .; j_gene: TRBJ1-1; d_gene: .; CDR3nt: TGTGCCAGTAGAACGGACCTGGGCACTGAAGCTTTCTTT; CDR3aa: CASRTDLGTEAFF
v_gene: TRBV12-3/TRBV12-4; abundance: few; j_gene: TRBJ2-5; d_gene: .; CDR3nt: TGTGCCAGCAGTTTAGGTCGGTTAGGAAAAGAGACCCAGTACTTC; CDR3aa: CASSLGRLGKETQYF
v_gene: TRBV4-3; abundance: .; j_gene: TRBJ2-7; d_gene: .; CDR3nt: TGCGCCAGCAGCCAAGATGTGGGATACGAGCAGTACTTC; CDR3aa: CASSQDVGYEQYF